This TCR beta chain was obtained from a study of cytomegalovirus exposure and HLA in healthy donors. Overall study: Roughly 80 million unique TCRs from HLA-typed donors made up an early data release.

In regard to this clone: The antigen is undetermined.

Whole-study findings and limits: The study listed about 150 cytomegalovirus-associated TCR beta chains. Presence/absence analyses assumed roughly uniform sequencing depth across donors. Previous analysis showed most TCR beta V segments were productive about 87% or about 30% of the time.

Germline CDR1 is SNHLY and CDR2 is FYNNEI. The junction had 8 bases not matched to a gene; V was cut back by 7 bases and J by 0 bases. This CDR3 comprises 16 residues. It was with 60 Vbeta and 13 Jbeta primers that the PCR ran. Assay: immunoSEQ multiplex PCR; the TCRdb copy retains only in-frame clones and omits some. The data hold approximately 200,000 clones, with 65% to 80% observed a single time. This TCR derives from a middle-aged man in good health and CMV-seronegative. The sequenced material came from PBMCs. The V and J genes are TRBV2 and TRBJ2-4; TRBD1 agrees at 8 bases. The CDR3 bases are TGTGCCAGCAAGAGGGGACAGGCCCTAGCCAAAAACATTCAGTACTTC. This encodes CASKRGQALAKNIQYF.